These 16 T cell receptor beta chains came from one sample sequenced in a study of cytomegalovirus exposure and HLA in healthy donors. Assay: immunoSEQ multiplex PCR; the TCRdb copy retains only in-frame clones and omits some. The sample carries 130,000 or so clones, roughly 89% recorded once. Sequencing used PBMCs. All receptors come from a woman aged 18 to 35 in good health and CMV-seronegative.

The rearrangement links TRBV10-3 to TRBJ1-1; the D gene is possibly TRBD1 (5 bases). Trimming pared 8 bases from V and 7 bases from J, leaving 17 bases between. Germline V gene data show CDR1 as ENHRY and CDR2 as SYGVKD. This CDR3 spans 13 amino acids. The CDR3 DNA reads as TGTGCCATCCAAAGTCAAGACAGCCATGAAGCTTTCTTT. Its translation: CAIQSQDSHEAFF.

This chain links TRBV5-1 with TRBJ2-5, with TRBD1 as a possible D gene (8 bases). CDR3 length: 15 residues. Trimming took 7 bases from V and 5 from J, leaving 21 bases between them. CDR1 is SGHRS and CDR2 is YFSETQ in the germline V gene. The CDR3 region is CASDINRGGLETQYF. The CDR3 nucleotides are TGCGCCAGCGACATCAACAGGGGGGGGTTGGAGACCCAGTACTTC.

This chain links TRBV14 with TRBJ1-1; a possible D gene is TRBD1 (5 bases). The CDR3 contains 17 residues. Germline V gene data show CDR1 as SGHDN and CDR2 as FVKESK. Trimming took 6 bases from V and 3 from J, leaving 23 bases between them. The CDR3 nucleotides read TGTGCCAGCAGTAAAGGTGGGGCCATTTCATGGGACACTGAAGCTTTCTTT. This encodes CASSKGGAISWDTEAFF. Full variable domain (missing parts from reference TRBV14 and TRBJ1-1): EAGVTQFPSHSVIEKGQTVTLRCDPISGHDNLYWYRRVMGKEIKFLLHFVKESKQDESGMPNNRFLAERTGGTYSTLKVQPAELEDSGVYFCASSKGGAISWDTEAFFGQGTRLTVV.

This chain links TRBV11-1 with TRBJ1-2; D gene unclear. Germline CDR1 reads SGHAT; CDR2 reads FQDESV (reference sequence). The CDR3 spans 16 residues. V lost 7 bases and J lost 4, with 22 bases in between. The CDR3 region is CASTLGYGGLSYGYTF. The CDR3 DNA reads TGTGCCAGCACCTTGGGGTACGGAGGACTCTCCTATGGCTACACCTTC.

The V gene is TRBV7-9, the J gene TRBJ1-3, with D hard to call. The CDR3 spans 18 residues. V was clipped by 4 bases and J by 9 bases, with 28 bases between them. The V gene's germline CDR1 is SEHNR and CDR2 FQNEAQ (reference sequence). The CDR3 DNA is TGTGCCAGCAGCTCCCGGGAACAGCACAGACCCAGATTTGTCACCATATATTTT. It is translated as CASSSREQHRPRFVTIYF.

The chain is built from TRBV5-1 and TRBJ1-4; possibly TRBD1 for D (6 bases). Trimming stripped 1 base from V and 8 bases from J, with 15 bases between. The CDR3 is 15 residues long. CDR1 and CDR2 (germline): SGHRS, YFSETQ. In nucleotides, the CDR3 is TGCGCCAGCAGCTTGATTGCAGGGGAGCGAGAAAAACTGTTTTTT. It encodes CASSLIAGEREKLFF.

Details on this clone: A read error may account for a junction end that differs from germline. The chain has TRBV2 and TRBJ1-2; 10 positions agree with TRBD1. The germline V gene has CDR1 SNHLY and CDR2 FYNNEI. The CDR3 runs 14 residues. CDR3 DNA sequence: TGTGCCGGCAGCGAGAGGGACAGGGGATATGGCTACACCTTC. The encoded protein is CAGSERDRGYGYTF.

The CDR3 DNA reads as TGTGCCAGCAGCCCGTACGAGGGCACTGAAGCTTTCTTT. It yields the protein CASSPYEGTEAFF. The J gene is TRBJ1-1, the V gene TRBV7-3; D unclear. Germline CDR1 reads SGHTA; CDR2 reads FQGTGA. CDR3 length: 13 amino acids. V shed 5 bases and J shed 4 bases, with 11 bases lying between them. The full variable domain, with the rest looked up from reference TRBV7-3 and TRBJ1-1, is GAGVSQTPSNKVTEKGKYVELRCDPISGHTALYWYRQSLGQGPEFLIYFQGTGAADDSGLPNDRFFAVRPEGSVSTLKIQRTERGDSAVYLCASSPYEGTEAFFGQGTRLTVV.

The CDR3 region is CASSDSVSTDTQYF. CDR3 nucleotides: TGTGCCAGCAGTGATTCAGTTAGCACAGATACGCAGTATTTT. This chain links TRBV2 with TRBJ2-3; D gene ambiguous. Between the trimmed V and J ends, which lost 3 bases and 0 bases, there was a span of 7 bases. This CDR3 region has 14 residues. Germline V gene data show CDR1 as SNHLY and CDR2 as FYNNEI.

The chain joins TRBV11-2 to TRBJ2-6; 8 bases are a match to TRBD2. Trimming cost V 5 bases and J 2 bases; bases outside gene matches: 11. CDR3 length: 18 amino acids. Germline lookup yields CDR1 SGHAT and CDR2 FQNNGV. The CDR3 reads CASSARALAVTGANVLTF. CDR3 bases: TGTGCCAGCAGCGCGCGGGCACTAGCGGTTACTGGGGCCAACGTCCTGACTTTC.

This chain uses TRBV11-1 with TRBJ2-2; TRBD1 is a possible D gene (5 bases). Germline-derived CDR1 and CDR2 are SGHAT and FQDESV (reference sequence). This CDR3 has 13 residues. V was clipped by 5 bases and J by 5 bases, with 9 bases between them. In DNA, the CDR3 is TGTGCCAGCAGCCGACAGAGGACCGGGGAGCTGTTTTTT. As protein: CASSRQRTGELFF.

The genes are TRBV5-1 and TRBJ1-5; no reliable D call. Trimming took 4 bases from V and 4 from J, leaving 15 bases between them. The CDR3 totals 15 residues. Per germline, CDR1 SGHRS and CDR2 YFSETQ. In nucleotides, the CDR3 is TGCGCCAGCAGCCCCGCCCCGACGGGTAATCAGCCCCAGCATTTT. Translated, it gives CASSPAPTGNQPQHF.

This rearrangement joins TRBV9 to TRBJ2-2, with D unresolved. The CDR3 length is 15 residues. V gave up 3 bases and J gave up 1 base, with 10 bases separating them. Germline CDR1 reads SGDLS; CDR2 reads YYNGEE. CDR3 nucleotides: TGTGCCAGCAGCGATGGGCTATTGAACACCGGGGAGCTGTTTTTT. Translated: CASSDGLLNTGELFF.

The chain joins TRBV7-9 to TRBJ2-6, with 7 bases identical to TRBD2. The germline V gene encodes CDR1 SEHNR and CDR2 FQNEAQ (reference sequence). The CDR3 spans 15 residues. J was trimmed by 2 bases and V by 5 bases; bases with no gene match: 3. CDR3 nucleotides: TGTGCCAGCAGCCCCCGGGGGGCTGGGGCCAACGTCCTGACTTTC. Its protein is CASSPRGAGANVLTF.

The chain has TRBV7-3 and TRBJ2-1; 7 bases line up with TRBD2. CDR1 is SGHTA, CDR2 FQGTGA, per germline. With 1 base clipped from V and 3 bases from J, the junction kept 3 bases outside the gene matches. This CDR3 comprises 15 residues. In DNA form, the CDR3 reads TGTGCCAGCAGCTTAAGCGGGGGAGGCTACAATGAGCAGTTCTTC. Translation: CASSLSGGGYNEQFF.

The CDR3 protein is CASSGQGSGYEQYF. In DNA form, the CDR3 reads TGCGCCAGCTCGGGACAGGGGTCGGGTTACGAGCAGTACTTC. This rearrangement joins TRBV5-1 to TRBJ2-7, with 10 nucleotides matching TRBD1. Looked up from germline, CDR1 is SGHRS and CDR2 is YFSETQ. The CDR3 totals 14 residues. V gave up 7 bases and J gave up 4 bases; unmatched junction bases: 8.